This TCR beta chain is drawn from a study of blood T cell repertoires in COVID-19. Study in general: Samples taken during acute and convalescent COVID-19 were collected in the United States, Italy and Spain.

The germline CDR1 and CDR2 sequences are SGHTA and FQGNSA. Germline trimming cut 10 bases from V and 7 bases from J; bases unmatched to any gene: 9. This CDR3 has 14 amino acids. In the original processing: Amplification from reference gene primers served as the basis for estimated nucleated cell counts. Using immunoSEQ multiplex PCR, the repertoire was profiled, and TCRdb retains in-frame clones only, with some absent. For V, J and clone size, that table is used; D and trimming come from the DNA. Of 100,000 or so clones listed, roughly 78% are singletons. This TCR was recovered from a man in his fifties or sixties with active or convalescent COVID-19. The sample taken for sequencing was peripheral blood. The chain combines TRBV7-2 with TRBJ2-7; 14 positions match TRBD2. As DNA, the CDR3 is TGTGCCAACAGGGACGGGACTAGCGGGAGTGAGCAGTACTTC. It specifies CANRDGTSGSEQYF.